These 11 T cell receptor beta chains originate from one sample sequenced in a study of shared clonotypes between healthy human individuals. CD45RO negativity and positive selection for CCR7 defined naive CD8 cells, a population that excluded terminally differentiated effector memory CD45RA+ cells. Profiling relied on immunoSEQ multiplex PCR, and the TCRdb table lists in-frame clones only, not all of them. The sample shows over 2 million clones, approximately 94% of them seen only once. The sample was naive CD8+ T cells sorted from blood. These receptors were taken from a man between 18 and 35 years old in good health.

The V and J genes are TRBV9 and TRBJ1-2, with 10 nucleotides matching TRBD1. This CDR3 spans 15 amino acids. The germline CDR1 and CDR2 sequences are SGDLS and YYNGEE. Losses at the gene ends were 0 bases for V and 7 bases for J; bases not matched to a gene: 6. This CDR3 is CASSVEGTGEVGYTF. The CDR3 coding sequence is TGTGCCAGCAGCGTAGAGGGGACAGGGGAGGTTGGCTACACCTTC.

The chain's CDR3 is CASSQPGYEKLFF. The DNA of the CDR3 is TGCGCCAGCAGCCAACCAGGGTATGAAAAACTGTTTTTT. V and J are TRBV4-1 and TRBJ1-4; the D gene is possibly TRBD1 (5 bases). Trimming shortened V by 2 bases and J by 6 bases, and 7 bases separated the two germline ends. The CDR3 consists of 13 residues. CDR1 is MGHRA, CDR2 YSYEKL, per germline.

The chain employs TRBV2 and TRBJ2-1; 10 positions agree with TRBD2. In germline, CDR1 is SNHLY, CDR2 FYNNEI. The V segment lost 6 bases and the J segment 5 bases; nucleotides outside the gene matches: 7. The CDR3 runs 15 residues. Written as DNA, the CDR3 is TGTGCCAGCAGGCCACTAGCGGGGCCCAACAATGAGCAGTTCTTC. It is translated as CASRPLAGPNNEQFF.

This chain links TRBV5-6 with TRBJ2-5, with 8 bases matching TRBD2. J was trimmed by 5 bases and V by 3 bases; bases with no gene match: 18. The CDR3 covers 18 residues. In germline, CDR1 is SGHDT, CDR2 YYEEEE. The CDR3 coding sequence is TGTGCCAGCAGCTCGGAGGGACTAGAGACATTACTTGGGGAGACCCAGTACTTC. Its protein product is CASSSEGLETLLGETQYF.

The rearrangement joins TRBV6-5 to TRBJ1-1; D unclear. The CDR3 spans 12 residues. Germline V gene sequence: CDR1 MNHEY, CDR2 SVGAGI. The V end was cut by 6 bases, the J end by 7 bases, with 12 bases between. The CDR3: CASSPNGFEAFF. The CDR3 coding sequence is TGTGCCAGCAGCCCAAACGGATTTGAAGCTTTCTTT.

This chain uses TRBV14 with TRBJ1-5, with D perhaps TRBD1 (5 bases). CDR1 and CDR2 from the germline V gene are SGHDN and FVKESK. The CDR3 spans 17 residues. Deletions cut 1 base from V and 6 bases from J, with 19 bases between. CDR3 amino acids: CASSQGPPKGRGQPQHF. The CDR3 bases are TGTGCCAGCAGCCAAGGACCTCCAAAGGGGCGCGGTCAGCCCCAGCATTTT.

The chain links TRBV14 to TRBJ2-7; 14 bases line up with TRBD2. The CDR3 length is 16 residues. V lost 1 base and J lost 2; bases outside the gene matches: 1. Germline assignment: CDR1 SGHDN and CDR2 FVKESK. For the CDR3, the DNA is TGTGCCAGCAGCCAAGGACTAGCGGGGGGGCCCTACGAGCAGTACTTC. This encodes CASSQGLAGGPYEQYF.

The chain uses TRBV10-3 and TRBJ1-1, with a weak D call TRBD1 (5 bases). Trimming stripped 4 bases from V and 6 bases from J, with 6 bases between. Germline V gene sequence: CDR1 ENHRY, CDR2 SYGVKD. This CDR3 has 11 residues. CDR3 bases: TGTGCCATCAGTGCGGGGGCTGAAGCTTTCTTT. Translation gives CAISAGAEAFF.

The rearrangement links TRBV28 to TRBJ1-5, with D perhaps TRBD1 (6 bases). V was cut by 5 bases and J by 8 bases, with 16 bases left in between. From germline, CDR1 is MDHEN and CDR2 SYDVKM. The CDR3 runs to 14 residues. CDR3 in DNA: TGTGCCAGCAGTGCAACAGGGACCGCCAAGCCCCAGCATTTT. Its translation is CASSATGTAKPQHF.

The chain has TRBV5-6 and TRBJ2-7; unclear D gene. Trimming took off 3 bases at V and 1 base at J, with 8 bases between the two ends. The CDR3 sequence is 13 residues long. The V gene's germline CDR1 is SGHDT and CDR2 YYEEEE. The CDR3 region has the DNA TGTGCCAGCAGCTCTGGGAATTCCTACGAGCAGTACTTC. Residues: CASSSGNSYEQYF.

The rearrangement joins TRBV7-9 to TRBJ2-1, with TRBD2 matching over 11 bases. There are 17 residues in the CDR3. The germline CDR1 and CDR2 sequences are SEHNR and FQNEAQ (reference sequence). The V and J ends lost 1 base and 6 bases, in that order; junction bases with no gene match: 8. The CDR3 reads CASSLGFGSGRVNEQFF. The CDR3 DNA is TGTGCCAGCAGCTTAGGGTTTGGTAGCGGGAGGGTCAATGAGCAGTTCTTC.